This record covers a single TCR beta chain. Its matching antigen is unknown. This record belongs to a study of response to subunit inactivated influenza vaccine. TCRdb reprocessed the RT-PCR reads with MiXCR, giving one entry per CDR3 protein. The table lists a few hundred thousand distinct CDR3 sequences, approximately 11% of them singletons. Study-level points and caveats: It was the authors' suggestion that each seasonal influenza vaccination recruits few new T cells.

The material sequenced was PBMCs from blood, taken about 40 days after vaccination. The sequence derives from a man in his fifties who received an inactivated influenza vaccine.

This chain's CDR3 is CATSRGGLALNEQFF. The CDR3 DNA reads TGTGCCACCAGCAGAGGGGGACTAGCGCTGAATGAGCAGTTCTTC. The V gene is TRBV15, the J gene TRBJ2-1; TRBD2 matches 10 bases. CDR1 is LNHNV and CDR2 is YYDKDF in the germline V gene (reference sequence). The CDR3 length is 15 residues. The junction had 4 bases not matched to a gene; V was cut back by 1 base and J by 7 bases.